This T cell receptor (beta chain) was documented in a study of cytomegalovirus exposure and HLA in healthy donors. The study's findings and limits: TCR beta V segments were, for the most part, productive about 87% or about 30% of the time in an earlier analysis. On later analysis, the bulk of CMV-associated TCR beta chains appeared to be HLA-restricted.

As regards this clone: Antigen unknown.

The V end lost 5 bases, the J end lost 4 bases, and 15 bases lay between the germline ends. CDR3 length equals 14 residues. Per germline, CDR1 PRHDT and CDR2 FYEKMQ (reference sequence). Use of 60 Vbeta and 13 Jbeta primers characterized the PCR. Using immunoSEQ multiplex PCR, the repertoire was profiled, and TCRdb retains in-frame clones only, with some absent. The profile covers about 150,000 clones, with around 72% appearing a single time and 2% to 2.5% taken by the ten largest. The source is a man between 35 and 55 years old in good health and CMV-seronegative. Sequencing was carried out using PBMCs. The chain combines TRBV13 with TRBJ2-7; weak D call: TRBD1 (6 bases). The CDR3 region is CASSLVGHTYEQYF. The CDR3 coding sequence is TGTGCCAGCAGCCTCGTGGGACATACATACGAGCAGTACTTC.